This T cell receptor beta chain emerged from a study of blood T cell repertoires in COVID-19. On the study more broadly: Sources were T cells, B-cell-depleted T cells, or PBMCs; the material itself was cDNA or gDNA.

Sequencing used immunoSEQ multiplex PCR; TCRdb keeps in-frame clones, though not all of them. The table has 60,000 to 100,000 clones, 80% to 90% seen once; the top ten hold approximately 4.3%. Germline CDR1 is SGHTA and CDR2 is FQGNSA. Germline trimming cut 4 bases from V and 5 bases from J; bases unmatched to any gene: 5. The CDR3 contains 14 residues. The TCR was taken from a man aged 45 to 65 with active COVID-19. Sequencing was done on a sample of peripheral blood. This chain uses TRBV7-2 with TRBJ1-2; 9 bases are a match to TRBD1. CDR3 coding DNA: TGTGCCAGCAGCTCGGGACAGGGAAAATATGGCTACACCTTC. Its protein product is CASSSGQGKYGYTF.